This T cell receptor (beta chain) was identified in a study of shared clonotypes between healthy human individuals. CDR3 length: 15 amino acids. The germline V and J ends were trimmed by 0 bases and 2 bases, with 11 bases remaining between them. Per the germline V gene, CDR1 is MRHNA and CDR2 is SNTAGT. Method: immunoSEQ multiplex PCR; TCRdb's copy keeps in-frame clones and lacks some. Of about 92,000 clones listed, approximately 75% are singletons. The rearrangement uses TRBV6-4 and TRBJ2-7; TRBD2 might be the D (7 bases). Sequenced: memory CD8+ T cells sorted from blood. Subset meaning: CD45RO+ cells pooled with CCR7-negative TemRA cells. The source is a man aged 25-45 years in good health. CDR3 sequence (DNA): TGTGCCAGCAGTGACTCGGCGGGGGCCACCTACGAGCAGTACTTC. Protein: CASSDSAGATYEQYF.